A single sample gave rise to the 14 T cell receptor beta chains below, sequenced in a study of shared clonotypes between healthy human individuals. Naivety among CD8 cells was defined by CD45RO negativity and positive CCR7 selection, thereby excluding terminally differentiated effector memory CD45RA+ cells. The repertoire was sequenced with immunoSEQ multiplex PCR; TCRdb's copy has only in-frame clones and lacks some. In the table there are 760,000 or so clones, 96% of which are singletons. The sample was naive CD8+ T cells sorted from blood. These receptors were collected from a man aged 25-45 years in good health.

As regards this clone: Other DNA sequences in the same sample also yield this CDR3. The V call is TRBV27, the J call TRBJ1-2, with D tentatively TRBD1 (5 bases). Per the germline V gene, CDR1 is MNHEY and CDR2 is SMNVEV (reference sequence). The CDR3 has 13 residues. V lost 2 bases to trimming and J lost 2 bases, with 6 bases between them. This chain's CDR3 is CASSLDRNYGYTF. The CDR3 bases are TGTGCCAGCAGTTTAGACAGAAACTATGGCTACACCTTC.

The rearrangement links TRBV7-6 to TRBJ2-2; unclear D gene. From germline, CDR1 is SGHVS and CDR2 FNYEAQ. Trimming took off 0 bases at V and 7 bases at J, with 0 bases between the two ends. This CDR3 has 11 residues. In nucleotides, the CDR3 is TGTGCCAGCAGCTTAGCCGGGGAGCTGTTTTTT. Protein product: CASSLAGELFF.

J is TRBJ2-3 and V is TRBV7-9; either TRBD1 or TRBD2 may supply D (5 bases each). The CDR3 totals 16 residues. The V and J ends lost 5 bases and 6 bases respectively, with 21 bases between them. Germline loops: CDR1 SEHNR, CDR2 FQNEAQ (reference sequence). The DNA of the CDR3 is TGTGCCAGCAGCCGACTCCGGGACGGGGTTTTGGATACGCAGTATTTT. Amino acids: CASSRLRDGVLDTQYF.

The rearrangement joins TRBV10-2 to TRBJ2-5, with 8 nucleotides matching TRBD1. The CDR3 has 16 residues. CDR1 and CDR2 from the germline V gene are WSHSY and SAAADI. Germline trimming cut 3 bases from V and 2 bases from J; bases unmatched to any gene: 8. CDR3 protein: CASSERGQARQETQYF. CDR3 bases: TGCGCCAGCAGTGAAAGGGGACAGGCAAGGCAAGAGACCCAGTACTTC.

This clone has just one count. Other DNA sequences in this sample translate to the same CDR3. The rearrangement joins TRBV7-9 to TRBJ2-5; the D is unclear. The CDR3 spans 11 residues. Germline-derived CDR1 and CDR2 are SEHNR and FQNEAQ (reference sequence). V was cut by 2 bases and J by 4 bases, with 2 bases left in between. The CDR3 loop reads CASSLLETQYF. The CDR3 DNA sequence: TGTGCCAGCAGCTTACTAGAGACCCAGTACTTC.

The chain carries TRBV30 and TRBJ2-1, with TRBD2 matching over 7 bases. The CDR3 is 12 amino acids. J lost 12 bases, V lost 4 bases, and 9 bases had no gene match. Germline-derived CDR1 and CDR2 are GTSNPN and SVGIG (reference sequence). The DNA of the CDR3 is TGTGCCTGGAAGTCGGGCGGGAGTGGGCAGTTCTTC. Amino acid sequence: CAWKSGGSGQFF.

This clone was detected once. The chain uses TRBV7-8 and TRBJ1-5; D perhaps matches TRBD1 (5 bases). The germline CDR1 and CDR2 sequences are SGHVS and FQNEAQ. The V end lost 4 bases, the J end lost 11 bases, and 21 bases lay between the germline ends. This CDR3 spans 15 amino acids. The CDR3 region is CASSYMDTLSEAQHF. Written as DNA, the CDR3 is TGTGCCAGCAGCTATATGGACACGTTATCAGAGGCCCAGCATTTT.

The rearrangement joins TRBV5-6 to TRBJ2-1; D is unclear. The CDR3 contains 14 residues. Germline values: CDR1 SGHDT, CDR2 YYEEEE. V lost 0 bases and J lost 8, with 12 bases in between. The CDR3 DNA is TGTGCCAGCAGCTTGGCGATCGTCTTACATGAGCAGTTCTTC. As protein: CASSLAIVLHEQFF.

The CDR3: CASSQGLGTGPYEQYF. CDR3 sequence (DNA): TGTGCCAGCAGCCAAGGGCTGGGGACAGGTCCCTACGAGCAGTACTTC. The chain is built from TRBV14 and TRBJ2-7, with 8 bases matching TRBD1. The CDR3 loop spans 16 amino acids. Germline V lookup: CDR1 SGHDN, CDR2 FVKESK. V lost 1 base to trimming and J lost 2 bases; unmatched junction nucleotides: 7. The full variable domain, in which reference TRBV14 and TRBJ2-7 provide the parts outside the CDR3, is EAGVTQFPSHSVIEKGQTVTLRCDPISGHDNLYWYRRVMGKEIKFLLHFVKESKQDESGMPNNRFLAERTGGTYSTLKVQPAELEDSGVYFCASSQGLGTGPYEQYFGPGTRLTVT.

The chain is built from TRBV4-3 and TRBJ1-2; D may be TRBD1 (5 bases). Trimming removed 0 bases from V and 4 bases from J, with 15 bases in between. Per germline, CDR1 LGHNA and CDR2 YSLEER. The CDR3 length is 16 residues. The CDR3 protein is CASSQERDSSPYGYTF. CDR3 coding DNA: TGCGCCAGCAGCCAAGAAAGAGACAGCTCTCCCTATGGCTACACCTTC.

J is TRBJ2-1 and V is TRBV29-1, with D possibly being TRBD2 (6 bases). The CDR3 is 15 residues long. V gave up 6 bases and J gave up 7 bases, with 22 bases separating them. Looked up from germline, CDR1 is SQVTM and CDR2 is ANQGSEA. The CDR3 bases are TGCAGCGTCGCATCGTCGGGACTGCTACTTAATGAGCAGTTCTTC. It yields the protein CSVASSGLLLNEQFF.

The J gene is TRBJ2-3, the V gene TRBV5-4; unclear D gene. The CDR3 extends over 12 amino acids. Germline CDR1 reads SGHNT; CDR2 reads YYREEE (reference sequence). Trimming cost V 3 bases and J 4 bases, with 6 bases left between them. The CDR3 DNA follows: TGTGCCAGCAGCTCGTCTCCAGATACGCAGTATTTT. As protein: CASSSSPDTQYF. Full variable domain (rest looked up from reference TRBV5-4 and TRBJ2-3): ETGVTQSPTHLIKTRGQQVTLRCSSQSGHNTVSWYQQALGQGPQFIFQYYREEENGRGNFPPRFSGLQFPNYSSELNVNALELDDSALYLCASSSSPDTQYFGPGTRLTVL.

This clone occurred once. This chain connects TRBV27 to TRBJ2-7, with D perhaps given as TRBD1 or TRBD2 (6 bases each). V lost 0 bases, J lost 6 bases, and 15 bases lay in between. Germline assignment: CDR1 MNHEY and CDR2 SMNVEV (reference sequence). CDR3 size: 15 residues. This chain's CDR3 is CASSLSWGAPGEQYF. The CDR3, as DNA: TGTGCCAGCAGTTTATCGTGGGGGGCTCCAGGCGAGCAGTACTTC.

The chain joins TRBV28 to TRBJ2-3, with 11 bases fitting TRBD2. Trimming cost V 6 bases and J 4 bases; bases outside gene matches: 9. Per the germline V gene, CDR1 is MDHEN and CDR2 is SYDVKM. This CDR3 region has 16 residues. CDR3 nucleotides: TGTGCCAGCAGGTCTCATAGCGGGAGGGCCTCAGATACGCAGTATTTT. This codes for CASRSHSGRASDTQYF.